This T cell receptor beta chain was captured by sequencing in a study of blood T cell repertoires in COVID-19. Overall study: Both acute and convalescent COVID-19 samples were obtained from the United States, Italy and Spain. Sources were T cells, B-cell-depleted T cells, or PBMCs; the material itself was cDNA or gDNA.

This clone was counted only a few times. Original analysis: Amplifying reference gene primers gave estimates of nucleated cell counts. This table comes from immunoSEQ multiplex PCR, and its TCRdb copy is limited to in-frame clones, with some not included. V, J and clone size reflect that table, while D and trimming were determined from the DNA. This table holds under 250,000 clones, 85% found once. The origin of this receptor is a man aged 50-59 years who had recovered from COVID-19. Specimen: peripheral blood.

CDR3 DNA: TGTTGCTCAGGGAGCCCAGGGGATGAGCAGTTCTTC. Amino acid sequence: CCSGSPGDEQFF. The chain uses TRBV12-3 or TRBV12-4 and TRBJ2-1; D may be TRBD1 (6 bases). This CDR3 has 12 residues.